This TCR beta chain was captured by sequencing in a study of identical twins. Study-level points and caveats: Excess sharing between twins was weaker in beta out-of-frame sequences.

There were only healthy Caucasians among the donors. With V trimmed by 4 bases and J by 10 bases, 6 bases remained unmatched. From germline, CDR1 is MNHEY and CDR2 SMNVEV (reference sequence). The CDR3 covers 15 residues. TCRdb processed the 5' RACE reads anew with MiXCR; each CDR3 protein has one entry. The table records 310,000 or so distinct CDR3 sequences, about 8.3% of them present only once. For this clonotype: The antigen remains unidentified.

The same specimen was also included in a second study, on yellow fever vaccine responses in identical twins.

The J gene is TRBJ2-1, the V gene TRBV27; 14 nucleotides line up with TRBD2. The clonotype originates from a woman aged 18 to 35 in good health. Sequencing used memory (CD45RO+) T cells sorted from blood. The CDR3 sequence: CASSSGLAGVYEQFF. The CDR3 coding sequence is TGTGCCAGCAGTTCGGGACTAGCGGGAGTGTACGAGCAGTTCTTC.